This entry lists 28 T cell receptor beta chains sequenced from one sample in a study of blood T cell repertoires in COVID-19. Generated by immunoSEQ multiplex PCR, the TCRdb table keeps only in-frame clones and is missing some. Of 120,000 to 150,000 clones listed, almost 85% are singletons. Input material: PBMCs or T cells enriched from blood (not recorded which). These receptors were obtained from a man aged 35 to 55 with acute COVID-19.

The V call is TRBV2, the J call TRBJ1-2; D not resolved. This CDR3 has 13 residues. CDR1 is SNHLY and CDR2 is FYNNEI in the germline V gene. Trimming stripped 8 bases from V and 8 bases from J, with 18 bases between. The CDR3 is CASFYNRAGGYTF. The CDR3 coding sequence is TGTGCCAGCTTTTACAACAGAGCGGGAGGCTACACCTTC.

The CDR3 DNA reads TGTGCCAGCAGATTCGGGACAGGCTATGGCTACACCTTC. It encodes CASRFGTGYGYTF. The chain is built from TRBV5-6 and TRBJ1-2; 8 bases are shared with TRBD1. Germline V gives CDR1 SGHDT, CDR2 YYEEEE. After removal of 5 bases from V and 4 bases from J, the junction contained 4 bases not matched to a gene. The CDR3 runs to 13 residues. Using reference TRBV5-6 and TRBJ1-2 for the parts outside the CDR3, the full variable domain is DAGVTQSPTHLIKTRGQQVTLRCSPKSGHDTVSWYQQALGQGPQFIFQYYEEEERQRGNFPDRFSGHQFPNYSSELNVNALLLGDSALYLCASRFGTGYGYTFGSGTRLTVV.

V is TRBV28 and J is TRBJ2-7, with D hard to call. This CDR3 region has 12 residues. The V end lost 3 bases, the J end lost 5 bases, and 8 bases lay between the germline ends. Per germline, CDR1 MDHEN and CDR2 SYDVKM. CDR3 bases: TGTGCCAGCAGTTTCGGAGTTAACGAGCAGTACTTC. It translates to CASSFGVNEQYF.

The V and J genes are TRBV9 and TRBJ1-2, with a tentative D call TRBD1 (6 bases). Germline CDR1 and CDR2: SGDLS and YYNGEE. Between the trimmed V and J ends, which lost 4 bases and 0 bases, there was a span of 16 bases. This CDR3 spans 16 amino acids. This CDR3 is CASSNRQQGSNYGYTF. CDR3 in DNA: TGTGCCAGCAGCAACCGGCAACAGGGATCTAACTATGGCTACACCTTC.

This rearrangement joins TRBV9 to TRBJ1-1, with TRBD1 matching over 7 bases. This CDR3 is 16 amino acids long. V shed 0 bases and J 3 bases; nucleotides not matched to a gene: 8. CDR1 is SGDLS and CDR2 is YYNGEE in the germline V gene. DNA of the CDR3: TGTGCCAGCAGCGTAGCCGTTGACAGGGTGGACACTGAAGCTTTCTTT. It yields the protein CASSVAVDRVDTEAFF.

The chain uses TRBV29-1 and TRBJ1-3, with 7 bases identical to TRBD1. Trimming removed 7 bases from V and 0 bases from J; junction bases left unmatched: 9. The CDR3 totals 15 residues. The germline V gene encodes CDR1 SQVTM and CDR2 ANQGSEA. CDR3 bases: TGCAGCGCCCAGGGACAGACCAGCTCTGGAAACACCATATATTTT. Its protein product is CSAQGQTSSGNTIYF.

The genes are TRBV2 and TRBJ2-1, with D tentatively TRBD1 (5 bases). This CDR3 comprises 14 residues. V lost 3 bases, J lost 6 bases, and 12 bases lay in between. Germline V CDR1 and CDR2: SNHLY, FYNNEI. The CDR3 sequence: CASSDFGRVNEQFF. CDR3 in DNA: TGTGCCAGCAGTGATTTTGGCAGGGTCAATGAGCAGTTCTTC.

This sequence joins TRBV29-1 and TRBJ2-3; D is undetermined. V gave up 7 bases and J gave up 5 bases, with 7 bases separating them. CDR1 and CDR2 (germline): SQVTM, ANQGSEA. The CDR3 is made up of 10 amino acids. This CDR3 reads CSGLGDTQYF. CDR3 sequence (DNA): TGCAGCGGACTGGGAGATACGCAGTATTTT.

The table lists this clone with many counts. The chain uses TRBV29-1 and TRBJ2-1, with TRBD2 matching 11 bases. With 2 bases clipped from V and 9 bases from J, the junction kept 9 bases outside the gene matches. Germline CDR1 SQVTM, CDR2 ANQGSEA. CDR3 size: 15 residues. The CDR3 region has the DNA TGCAGCGTTGAAAGTTGGCCTAGCGGGGGGAGTGAGCAGTTCTTC. Its protein is CSVESWPSGGSEQFF.

This clone appeared many times. The chain recombines TRBV5-6 with TRBJ1-1; D may be TRBD1 (6 bases). Looked up from germline, CDR1 is SGHDT and CDR2 is YYEEEE. The CDR3 consists of 16 residues. Between the trimmed V and J ends, which lost 3 bases and 8 bases, there was a span of 23 bases. Here the CDR3 reads CASSSPGQTPRDEAFF. For the CDR3, the DNA is TGTGCCAGCAGCTCCCCAGGACAGACACCTAGGGACGAAGCTTTCTTT.

This chain connects TRBV6-5 to TRBJ1-4, with D unclear. V lost 6 bases, J lost 4 bases, and 12 bases lay in between. Looked up from germline, CDR1 is MNHEY and CDR2 is SVGAGI. The CDR3 covers 14 residues. CDR3 protein: CASSSGLFNEKLFF. The CDR3 DNA follows: TGTGCCAGCAGCTCAGGTCTATTTAATGAAAAACTGTTTTTT.

The chain links TRBV6-5 to TRBJ2-7, with 14 bases fitting TRBD2. Germline V gives CDR1 MNHEY, CDR2 SVGAGI. This CDR3 contains 15 residues. The junction had 3 bases not matched to a gene; V was cut back by 3 bases and J by 5 bases. The DNA of the CDR3 is TGTGCCAGCAGTTATCGGACTAGCGGGAGGCACGAGCAGTACTTC. This sequence encodes CASSYRTSGRHEQYF.

The gene calls are TRBV10-3 and TRBJ2-3; D gene unclear. Germline CDR1 and CDR2: ENHRY and SYGVKD. Trimming stripped 4 bases from V and 5 bases from J, with 7 bases between. This CDR3 contains 12 residues. The DNA for the CDR3 is TGTGCCATCAGTGCTCGAGGAGATACGCAGTATTTT. This gives the protein CAISARGDTQYF.

V and J are TRBV10-3 and TRBJ2-5; D gene unclear. With 10 bases removed from V and 0 bases from J, the gap between germline ends came to 6 bases. The germline gives CDR1 ENHRY, CDR2 SYGVKD. The CDR3 spans 11 residues. This CDR3 is CATQDQETQYF. The CDR3 coding sequence is TGTGCCACCCAGGACCAAGAGACCCAGTACTTC.

The chain recombines TRBV10-3 with TRBJ2-3, with D possibly being TRBD1 (6 bases). CDR3 length: 17 residues. Per the germline V gene, CDR1 is ENHRY and CDR2 is SYGVKD. With 6 bases removed from V and 2 bases from J, the gap between germline ends came to 21 bases. In DNA form, the CDR3 reads TGTGCCATCAGCGATCTCCAGGGGCGAGGGGCCACAGATACGCAGTATTTT. Amino acids: CAISDLQGRGATDTQYF.

This clone was detected once. The chain employs TRBV16 and TRBJ1-1, with D unclear. Germline CDR1 and CDR2: KGHSY and FQNENV. V lost 0 bases, J lost 5 bases, and 7 bases lay in between. The CDR3 loop spans 13 amino acids. Here the CDR3 DNA reads TGTGCCAGCAGCCAATCAATCGGGACTGAAGCTTTCTTT. It specifies CASSQSIGTEAFF.

The chain has TRBV6-1 and TRBJ1-2; no reliable D call. Between the trimmed V and J ends, which lost 4 bases and 5 bases, there was a span of 11 bases. Looked up from germline, CDR1 is MNHNS and CDR2 is SASEGT. This CDR3 has 13 residues. CDR3 DNA: TGTGCCAGCAGTGCGCCGGCGGGGTATGGCTACACCTTC. This translates into CASSAPAGYGYTF.

The chain has TRBV28 and TRBJ1-2; TRBD1 matches 8 bases. From germline, CDR1 is MDHEN and CDR2 SYDVKM. V lost 5 bases to trimming and J lost 5 bases; unmatched junction nucleotides: 13. The CDR3 has 16 amino acids. CDR3 in amino acids: CASSTRTGLGQYGYTF. CDR3 nucleotide sequence: TGTGCCAGCAGTACTCGGACAGGGCTCGGACAATATGGCTACACCTTC.

The gene calls are TRBV18 and TRBJ1-3; D ambiguous. V was clipped by 6 bases and J by 7 bases, with 25 bases between them. Germline CDR1 and CDR2: KGHSH and LQKENI. This CDR3 has 17 residues. CDR3 region: CASSPRGEDPIINTIYF. The DNA for the CDR3 is TGTGCCAGCTCGCCTCGCGGGGAGGACCCAATAATCAACACCATATATTTT.

The rearrangement links TRBV12-3 or TRBV12-4 to TRBJ1-1, with D perhaps TRBD1 (5 bases). Trimming shortened V by 6 bases and J by 4 bases, and 12 bases separated the two germline ends. The CDR3 runs to 13 residues. CDR3 bases: TGTGCCAGCAGCACCGCAGGGCTCACTGAAGCTTTCTTT. It encodes CASSTAGLTEAFF.

This chain links TRBV10-1 with TRBJ2-7; TRBD2 aligns across 12 bases. V trimming: 3 bases; J trimming: 1 base; junction bases outside the gene matches: 1. From germline, CDR1 is WNHNN and CDR2 SYGVQD (reference sequence). CDR3 size: 15 residues. CDR3 region: CASSDGTSGSYEQYF. In DNA, the CDR3 is TGCGCCAGCAGTGACGGGACTAGCGGGTCCTACGAGCAGTACTTC.

This sequence joins TRBV3-1 (or the pseudogene TRBV3-2) and TRBJ1-6, with D tentatively TRBD1 (6 bases). CDR3 length: 14 residues. Between the trimmed V and J ends, which lost 3 bases and 8 bases, there was a span of 11 bases. The germline gives CDR1 LGHDT, CDR2 YNNKEL (reference sequence). CDR3 region: CASSQGARDSPLHF. The CDR3 coding sequence is TGTGCCAGCAGCCAGGGGGCTCGGGATTCACCCCTCCACTTT.

The chain couples TRBV18 to TRBJ1-2; D may be TRBD1 (5 bases). The CDR3 spans 14 residues. V dropped 3 bases and J dropped 6 bases, with 14 bases sitting between them. The V gene's germline CDR1 is KGHSH and CDR2 LQKENI. The CDR3 loop is CASSPTGRADGYTF. The CDR3 coding sequence is TGTGCCAGCTCACCCACGGGCAGGGCTGATGGCTACACCTTC.

This rearrangement joins TRBV5-4 to TRBJ1-1; TRBD1 matches at 10 bases. V was pared by 4 bases and J by 5 bases, with 11 bases of the junction left unmatched. The CDR3 runs 16 residues. CDR1 SGHNT and CDR2 YYREEE come from the germline V gene (reference sequence). This chain's CDR3 is CASSNGPTGGGTEAFF. CDR3 nucleotide sequence: TGTGCCAGCAGCAACGGTCCGACAGGGGGCGGGACTGAAGCTTTCTTT.

V is TRBV27 and J is TRBJ2-7; 10 bases match TRBD1. CDR3 length: 16 residues. The V gene's germline CDR1 is MNHEY and CDR2 SMNVEV (reference sequence). V lost 5 bases, J lost 1 base, and 8 bases stayed unmatched. The CDR3 protein is CASSNPTGGISYEQYF. Written as DNA, the CDR3 is TGTGCCAGCAGTAACCCGACAGGGGGCATATCCTACGAGCAGTACTTC.

The chain links TRBV7-9 to TRBJ2-1, with a possible D match to TRBD1 (5 bases). The CDR3 extends over 14 amino acids. Germline CDR1 is SEHNR and CDR2 is FQNEAQ (reference sequence). V lost 2 bases, J lost 9 bases, and 14 bases lay in between. CDR3 region: CASSLRARVIEQFF. The DNA for the CDR3 is TGTGCCAGCAGCTTACGAGCCAGGGTAATTGAGCAGTTCTTC.

The chain is built from TRBV5-1 and TRBJ1-2; D is perhaps TRBD1 (6 bases). Germline V gene data show CDR1 as SGHRS and CDR2 as YFSETQ. The V and J ends lost 0 bases and 2 bases respectively, with 14 bases between them. The CDR3 is 16 amino acids. The CDR3 spells CASSLDGTPSNYGYTF. In nucleotides, the CDR3 is TGCGCCAGCAGCTTGGATGGGACACCATCCAACTATGGCTACACCTTC.

The rearrangement uses TRBV5-1 and TRBJ2-2, with TRBD2 as a possible D gene (6 bases). The CDR3 loop spans 15 amino acids. Trimming removed 2 bases from V and 5 bases from J, with 13 bases in between. Germline CDR1 SGHRS, CDR2 YFSETQ. CDR3 residues: CASSLEAGRTGELFF. The DNA of the CDR3 is TGCGCCAGCAGCTTAGAGGCGGGGAGGACCGGGGAGCTGTTTTTT.